This section outlines one TCR beta chain sequence together with its context. Its antigen is unknown. The data were taken from a study of cytotoxic CD8 clonotypes in ibrutinib-treated CLL. Study-level information: The patients, under twelve relapsed/refractory and around 15 treatment-naive, included about 18 who were IGHV unmutated. Findings of the study overall: Patients showed higher baseline clonality than age-matched healthy donors, and it tracked circulating CD8+ T-cell counts. The public clonotypes identified were infrequent and showed contraction or stability on treatment.

Germline V gene lookup returns CDR1 SGHNT and CDR2 YYREEE (reference sequence). With 2 bases removed from V and 3 bases from J, the gap between germline ends came to 15 bases. This CDR3 is 15 amino acids long. Generated by immunoSEQ multiplex PCR, the TCRdb table keeps only in-frame clones and is missing some. The table has some 300,000 clones, more than 65% seen once. Sequences were derived from PBMCs, sampled before ibrutinib treatment. This sequence was found in a human donor with chronic lymphocytic leukemia. V usage is TRBV5-4 and J usage is TRBJ2-7; D is possibly TRBD2 (6 bases). The DNA of the CDR3 is TGTGCCAGCAGCTTCTCTGGGCGGGAACACTACGAGCAGTACTTC. This codes for CASSFSGREHYEQYF.